One sample yielded the 29 T cell receptor beta chains listed below, sequenced in a study of technical replicates of blood from a few donors. Repertoires were generated with immunoSEQ multiplex PCR, while TCRdb's copy carries only in-frame clones and drops some. Here the sample spans about 76,000 clones, 85% to 95% being singletons. The sample was T cells isolated from PBMCs. The receptors derive from a human donor in good health.

CDR3: CSVAGAPNEKLFF. The DNA for the CDR3 is TGCAGCGTTGCAGGGGCCCCCAATGAAAAACTGTTTTTT. The J gene is TRBJ1-4, the V gene TRBV29-1, with D maybe TRBD1 (6 bases). Germline CDR1 and CDR2: SQVTM and ANQGSEA. Trimming took off 4 bases at V and 5 bases at J, with 11 bases between the two ends. The CDR3 sequence is 13 residues long.

V gene TRBV4-1 combines with J gene TRBJ2-7; D is undetermined. V gave up 3 bases and J gave up 2 bases, with 8 bases separating them. Germline V lookup: CDR1 MGHRA, CDR2 YSYEKL. This CDR3 spans 13 amino acids. CDR3 amino acids: CASSQRHAYEQYF. In DNA, the CDR3 is TGCGCCAGCAGCCAGAGGCACGCCTACGAGCAGTACTTC.

The chain combines TRBV7-9 with TRBJ1-2, with D perhaps TRBD1 (5 bases). The CDR3 is 14 residues long. Trimming took 6 bases from V and 3 from J, leaving 14 bases between them. The V gene's germline CDR1 is SEHNR and CDR2 FQNEAQ (reference sequence). The CDR3 nucleotides are TGTGCCAGCAGTTCAACTACAGGAGACTATGGCTACACCTTC. This translates into CASSSTTGDYGYTF.

The J gene is TRBJ2-7, the V gene TRBV4-2; TRBD2 aligns across 10 bases. The V gene's germline CDR1 is LGHNA and CDR2 YNFKEQ. V lost 2 bases and J lost 1; bases outside the gene matches: 2. This CDR3 comprises 15 residues. The CDR3 is CASSQTSGTSYEQYF. CDR3 DNA sequence: TGTGCCAGCAGCCAAACTAGCGGGACATCCTACGAGCAGTACTTC.

This clone has a single count. The rearrangement joins TRBV28 to TRBJ2-7, with 14 bases lining up with TRBD2. V shed 4 bases, J shed 6 bases, and the junction held 11 bases outside the gene matches. The CDR3 is 17 residues long. Germline V gene data show CDR1 as MDHEN and CDR2 as SYDVKM. The CDR3, as DNA: TGTGCCAGCAGTTCTAGGACTAGCGGGAGGACCTTCGCCGAGCAGTACTTC. It encodes CASSSRTSGRTFAEQYF.

This chain connects TRBV7-9 to TRBJ2-7; D gene ambiguous. Per the germline V gene, CDR1 is SEHNR and CDR2 is FQNEAQ (reference sequence). This CDR3 is 15 amino acids long. The V and J ends lost 4 bases and 6 bases respectively, with 19 bases between them. This chain's CDR3 is CASSSHGAGFREQYF. Written as DNA, the CDR3 is TGTGCCAGCAGCTCCCATGGAGCTGGTTTTCGCGAGCAGTACTTC.

The chain has TRBV11-2 and TRBJ2-2; 8 nucleotides align to TRBD1. Germline CDR1 and CDR2: SGHAT and FQNNGV. With V trimmed by 7 bases and J by 2 bases, 6 bases remained unmatched. This CDR3 spans 15 amino acids. The CDR3 coding sequence is TGTGCCAGCACCGTGGGACAGGTTAACACCGGGGAGCTGTTTTTT. Its protein product is CASTVGQVNTGELFF.

This chain uses TRBV19 with TRBJ2-7; TRBD2 matches 8 bases. The CDR3 has 14 amino acids. Looked up from germline, CDR1 is LNHDA and CDR2 is SQIVND (reference sequence). V lost 5 bases, J lost 3 bases, and 6 bases stayed unmatched. The CDR3, as DNA: TGTGCCAGTAGTCCCCGGGGGGGAGTCTACGAGCAGTACTTC. It yields the protein CASSPRGGVYEQYF.

This clone was seen only once. V is TRBV5-1 and J is TRBJ1-4; the match to TRBD1 covers 10 bases. Losses at the gene ends were 5 bases for V and 4 bases for J; bases not matched to a gene: 5. Per the germline V gene, CDR1 is SGHRS and CDR2 is YFSETQ. The CDR3 is 15 residues long. CDR3 region: CASRGTGEHNEKLFF. DNA of the CDR3: TGCGCCAGCAGGGGGACAGGGGAACATAATGAAAAACTGTTTTTT. The whole variable domain, filled in from reference TRBV5-1 and TRBJ1-4, reads KAGVTQTPRYLIKTRGQQVTLSCSPISGHRSVSWYQQTPGQGLQFLFEYFSETQRNKGNFPGRFSGRQFSNSRSEMNVSTLELGDSALYLCASRGTGEHNEKLFFGSGTQLSVL.

This chain links TRBV27 with TRBJ2-1; no clear D. Trimming cost V 2 bases and J 4 bases, with 12 bases left between them. CDR3 length equals 15 residues. Looked up from germline, CDR1 is MNHEY and CDR2 is SMNVEV (reference sequence). The CDR3 loop is CASSLGGSRYNEQFF. In DNA, the CDR3 is TGTGCCAGCAGTTTAGGCGGATCCCGTTACAATGAGCAGTTCTTC.

The chain has TRBV5-4 and TRBJ2-1, with D unresolved. The CDR3 has 13 residues. Germline values: CDR1 SGHNT, CDR2 YYREEE (reference sequence). Trimming left V 0 bases short and J 5 bases short, with 6 bases between. The CDR3 region is CASSLDSNNEQFF. The CDR3 nucleotides are TGTGCCAGCAGCTTGGACTCGAACAATGAGCAGTTCTTC. Variable domain in full (rest from reference TRBV5-4 and TRBJ2-1): ETGVTQSPTHLIKTRGQQVTLRCSSQSGHNTVSWYQQALGQGPQFIFQYYREEENGRGNFPPRFSGLQFPNYSSELNVNALELDDSALYLCASSLDSNNEQFFGPGTRLTVL.

The chain uses TRBV13 and TRBJ2-1; 7 bases match TRBD2. The CDR3 loop spans 16 amino acids. Losses at the gene ends were 2 bases for V and 3 bases for J; bases not matched to a gene: 7. In germline, CDR1 is PRHDT, CDR2 FYEKMQ (reference sequence). For the CDR3, the DNA is TGTGCCAGCAGCTTATTTGCGGGAGTAGACTACAATGAGCAGTTCTTC. This sequence encodes CASSLFAGVDYNEQFF.

This rearrangement joins TRBV19 to TRBJ2-5, with D uncertain. Germline assignment: CDR1 LNHDA and CDR2 SQIVND (reference sequence). Between the trimmed V and J ends, which lost 6 bases and 2 bases, there was a span of 13 bases. The CDR3 is made up of 14 amino acids. The CDR3 loop reads CASSTPRLQETQYF. The CDR3 region has the DNA TGTGCCAGTAGCACCCCACGGTTACAAGAGACCCAGTACTTC.

The rearrangement links TRBV9 to TRBJ2-3, with 12 bases fitting TRBD2. The trim removed 6 bases at V and 5 bases at J, leaving 7 bases unmatched. CDR3 length: 15 amino acids. Germline V CDR1 and CDR2: SGDLS, YYNGEE. The CDR3 loop reads CASNILAGGGDTQYF. CDR3 in DNA: TGTGCCAGCAACATACTAGCGGGAGGAGGAGATACGCAGTATTTT.

This clone was recorded a few times. This chain joins TRBV2 and TRBJ2-7; D ambiguous. Between the trimmed V and J ends, which lost 6 bases and 4 bases, there was a span of 10 bases. Looked up from germline, CDR1 is SNHLY and CDR2 is FYNNEI. This CDR3 comprises 12 residues. For the CDR3, the DNA is TGTGCCAGCAGCGAACAGTATTACGAGCAGTACTTC. It is translated as CASSEQYYEQYF.

This chain connects TRBV6-5 to TRBJ1-1; 8 bases match TRBD1. Germline V gene data show CDR1 as MNHEY and CDR2 as SVGAGI. V dropped 5 bases and J dropped 8; count of bases not matched to a gene: 7. CDR3 length equals 13 residues. The CDR3 is CASSESRGREAFF. As DNA, the CDR3 is TGTGCCAGCAGTGAGAGCAGGGGGCGGGAAGCTTTCTTT.

This chain uses TRBV7-9 with TRBJ2-1; TRBD2 matches 8 bases. Germline values: CDR1 SEHNR, CDR2 FQNEAQ (reference sequence). The CDR3 covers 16 residues. J gave up 1 base and V 6 bases, and 8 bases lay outside the gene matches. Written as DNA, the CDR3 is TGTGCCAGCAGTTTTGGACTAGCAGCTTCCTACAATGAGCAGTTCTTC. Its protein product is CASSFGLAASYNEQFF.

The rearrangement links TRBV20-1 to TRBJ1-5; D remains ambiguous. The V and J ends lost 5 bases and 9 bases respectively, with 8 bases between them. Germline CDR1 and CDR2: DFQATT and SNEGSKA (reference sequence). The CDR3 runs 10 residues. The CDR3: CSASRGPQHF. In DNA, the CDR3 is TGCAGTGCTTCTCGGGGGCCCCAGCATTTT.

This chain uses TRBV19 with TRBJ2-3, with TRBD2 identical over 13 bases. Per germline, CDR1 LNHDA and CDR2 SQIVND (reference sequence). The CDR3 has 16 residues. Trimming took 3 bases from V and 5 from J; bases not matched to a gene: 5. The CDR3 is CASSIGTSGNGDTQYF. CDR3 nucleotide sequence: TGTGCCAGTAGTATTGGGACTAGCGGGAATGGAGATACGCAGTATTTT.

The CDR3 sequence: CAITSTTPFSYEQYF. The CDR3 DNA reads as TGTGCCATCACATCCACTACACCCTTCTCCTACGAGCAGTACTTC. The chain couples TRBV10-3 to TRBJ2-7; D gene unclear. The CDR3 extends over 15 amino acids. Germline values: CDR1 ENHRY, CDR2 SYGVKD. Trimming shortened V by 7 bases and J by 0 bases, and 16 bases separated the two germline ends.

The chain links TRBV5-4 to TRBJ1-2, with 7 bases fitting TRBD1. This CDR3 has 14 amino acids. The V gene end was trimmed by 5 bases and the J gene end by 4 bases; junction bases not matched to a gene: 8. Germline V gene data show CDR1 as SGHNT and CDR2 as YYREEE (reference sequence). In DNA, the CDR3 is TGTGCCAGCAGTATCCTAACAGGGGTCTATGGCTACACCTTC. It translates to CASSILTGVYGYTF.

As DNA, the CDR3 is TGTGCCAGCAGCCCCCAACGTGGGGAGTACAATGAGCAGTTCTTC. Amino acids: CASSPQRGEYNEQFF. V is TRBV7-9 and J is TRBJ2-1; a possible D gene is TRBD2 (5 bases). The germline gives CDR1 SEHNR, CDR2 FQNEAQ (reference sequence). The CDR3 is 15 residues long. V lost 5 bases and J lost 4, with 15 bases in between.

The chain employs TRBV6-5 and TRBJ2-1, with 10 bases identical to TRBD2. This CDR3 region has 16 residues. Germline loops: CDR1 MNHEY, CDR2 SVGAGI. Trimming at V came to 2 bases and at J to 3 bases, leaving 4 bases not matched to a gene. The CDR3 DNA sequence: TGTGCCAGCAGTTACCAGCGGGAGGGCCTCTACAATGAGCAGTTCTTC. This translates into CASSYQREGLYNEQFF.

V is TRBV7-9 and J is TRBJ2-3; 7 positions agree with TRBD1. V shed 5 bases, J shed 2 bases, and the junction held 4 bases outside the gene matches. Germline CDR1 reads SEHNR; CDR2 reads FQNEAQ (reference sequence). CDR3 length: 14 residues. Here the CDR3 reads CASSQQGNTDTQYF. CDR3 nucleotides: TGTGCCAGCAGCCAACAGGGGAACACAGATACGCAGTATTTT.

This chain uses TRBV6-1 with TRBJ1-5; 11 bases agree with TRBD1. Germline V gene sequence: CDR1 MNHNS, CDR2 SASEGT. J lost 5 bases, V lost 6 bases, and 0 bases had no gene match. The CDR3 contains 13 residues. The CDR3 DNA is TGTGCCAGCAGGGGACAGGGGGATCAGCCCCAGCATTTT. It is translated as CASRGQGDQPQHF.

The chain links TRBV10-3 to TRBJ2-5, with D unresolved. The germline CDR1 and CDR2 sequences are ENHRY and SYGVKD. The CDR3 is 12 residues long. Trimming cost V 6 bases and J 4 bases, with 9 bases left between them. CDR3 in amino acids: CAISHSLETQYF. CDR3 nucleotides: TGTGCCATCAGCCACAGTTTAGAGACCCAGTACTTC.

The chain has TRBV9 and TRBJ2-3; D is perhaps TRBD1 (6 bases). Germline CDR1 reads SGDLS; CDR2 reads YYNGEE. The CDR3 length is 16 residues. The V end lost 0 bases, the J end lost 0 bases, and 11 bases lay between the germline ends. The CDR3 coding sequence is TGTGCCAGCAGCGTAGGTGCAGGGGCTAGCACAGATACGCAGTATTTT. Protein product: CASSVGAGASTDTQYF.

A single count supports this clone. The chain uses TRBV9 and TRBJ1-3, with 8 bases aligning to TRBD1. The CDR3 runs to 17 residues. The V and J ends lost 4 bases and 0 bases, in that order; junction bases with no gene match: 9. Germline-derived CDR1 and CDR2 are SGDLS and YYNGEE. The CDR3 DNA sequence: TGTGCCAGCAGCCCTCTGGGACAGGTCCTCTCTGGAAACACCATATATTTT. The encoded protein is CASSPLGQVLSGNTIYF.

V and J are TRBV11-3 and TRBJ2-7; TRBD1 matches 10 bases. CDR3 length: 15 amino acids. Germline CDR1 and CDR2: SGHNT and YENEEA. The junction had 4 bases not matched to a gene; V was cut back by 2 bases and J by 3 bases. CDR3 nucleotide sequence: TGTGCCAGCAGCTTAATTGGGACAGGGGACTACGAGCAGTACTTC. Protein: CASSLIGTGDYEQYF.